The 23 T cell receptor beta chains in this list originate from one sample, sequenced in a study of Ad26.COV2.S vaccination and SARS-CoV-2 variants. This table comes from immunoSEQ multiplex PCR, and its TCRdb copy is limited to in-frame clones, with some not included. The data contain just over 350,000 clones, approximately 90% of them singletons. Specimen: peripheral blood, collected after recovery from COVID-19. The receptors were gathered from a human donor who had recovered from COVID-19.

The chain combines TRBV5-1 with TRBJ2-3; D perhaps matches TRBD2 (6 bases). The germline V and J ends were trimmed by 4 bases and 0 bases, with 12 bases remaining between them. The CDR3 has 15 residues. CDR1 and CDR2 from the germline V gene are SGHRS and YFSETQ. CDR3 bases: TGCGCCAGCAGCCCCGGACTAACTAGCACAGATACGCAGTATTTT. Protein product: CASSPGLTSTDTQYF.

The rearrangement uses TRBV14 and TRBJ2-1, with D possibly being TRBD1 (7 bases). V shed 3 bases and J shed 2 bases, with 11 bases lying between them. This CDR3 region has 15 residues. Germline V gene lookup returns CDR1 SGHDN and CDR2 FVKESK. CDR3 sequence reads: CASSHDREAYNEQFF. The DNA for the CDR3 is TGTGCCAGCAGCCACGACAGGGAGGCCTACAATGAGCAGTTCTTC. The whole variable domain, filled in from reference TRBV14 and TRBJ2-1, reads EAGVTQFPSHSVIEKGQTVTLRCDPISGHDNLYWYRRVMGKEIKFLLHFVKESKQDESGMPNNRFLAERTGGTYSTLKVQPAELEDSGVYFCASSHDREAYNEQFFGPGTRLTVL.

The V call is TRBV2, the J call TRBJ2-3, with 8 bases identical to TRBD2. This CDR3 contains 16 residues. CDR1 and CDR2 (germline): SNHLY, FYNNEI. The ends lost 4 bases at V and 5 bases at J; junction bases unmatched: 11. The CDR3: CASSARPSGGGDTQYF. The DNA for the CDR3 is TGTGCCAGCAGTGCCAGGCCCAGCGGGGGTGGAGATACGCAGTATTTT.

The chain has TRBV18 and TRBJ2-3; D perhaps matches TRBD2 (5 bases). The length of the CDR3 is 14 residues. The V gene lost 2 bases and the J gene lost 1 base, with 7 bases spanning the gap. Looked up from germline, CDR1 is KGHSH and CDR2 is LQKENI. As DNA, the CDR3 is TGTGCCAGCTCACCAGGGCGGGGCACAGATACGCAGTATTTT. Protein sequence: CASSPGRGTDTQYF.

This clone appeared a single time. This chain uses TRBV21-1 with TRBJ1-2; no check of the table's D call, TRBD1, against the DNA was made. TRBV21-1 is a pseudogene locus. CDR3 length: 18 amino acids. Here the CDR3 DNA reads TGTGCCAGCAGCAAGGAGGGAGACAGGGTCCCCGAGATGAAGGGCTACACCTTC. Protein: CASSKEGDRVPEMKGYTF.

CDR3 DNA: TGCGCCAGCAGCCTCCAGACAGGGCCCTACGAGCAGTACTTC. As protein: CASSLQTGPYEQYF. The V and J genes are TRBV4-1 and TRBJ2-7, with 7 positions matching TRBD1. V trimming: 4 bases; J trimming: 2 bases; junction bases outside the gene matches: 5. The CDR3 totals 14 residues. Germline CDR1 MGHRA, CDR2 YSYEKL.

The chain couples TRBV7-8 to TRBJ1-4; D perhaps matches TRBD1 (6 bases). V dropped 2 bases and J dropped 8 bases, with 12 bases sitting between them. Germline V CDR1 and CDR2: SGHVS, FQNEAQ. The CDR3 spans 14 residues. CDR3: CASSLTGLKEKLFF. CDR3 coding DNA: TGTGCCAGCAGCTTAACAGGGTTAAAGGAAAAACTGTTTTTT.

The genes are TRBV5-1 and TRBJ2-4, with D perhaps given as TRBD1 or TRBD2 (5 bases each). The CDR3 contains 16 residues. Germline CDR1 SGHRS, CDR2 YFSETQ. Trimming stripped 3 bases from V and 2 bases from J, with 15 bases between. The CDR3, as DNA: TGCGCCAGCAGCTCTTTTGAGGGGTCAACCAAAAACATTCAGTACTTC. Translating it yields CASSSFEGSTKNIQYF.

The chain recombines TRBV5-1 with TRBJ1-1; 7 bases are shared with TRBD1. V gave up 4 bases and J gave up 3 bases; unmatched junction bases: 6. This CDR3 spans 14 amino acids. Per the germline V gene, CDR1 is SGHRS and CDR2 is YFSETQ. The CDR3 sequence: CASSPGTVDTEAFF. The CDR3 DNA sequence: TGCGCCAGCAGCCCCGGGACAGTCGACACTGAAGCTTTCTTT. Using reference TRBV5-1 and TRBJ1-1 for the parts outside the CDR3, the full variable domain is KAGVTQTPRYLIKTRGQQVTLSCSPISGHRSVSWYQQTPGQGLQFLFEYFSETQRNKGNFPGRFSGRQFSNSRSEMNVSTLELGDSALYLCASSPGTVDTEAFFGQGTRLTVV.

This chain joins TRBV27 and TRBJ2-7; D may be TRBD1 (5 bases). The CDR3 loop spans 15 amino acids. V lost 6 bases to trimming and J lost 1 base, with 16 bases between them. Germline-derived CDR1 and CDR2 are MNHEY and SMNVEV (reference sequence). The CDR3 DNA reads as TGTGCCAGCAGACTTACCCAGACAGCGTCCTACGAGCAGTACTTC. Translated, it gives CASRLTQTASYEQYF.

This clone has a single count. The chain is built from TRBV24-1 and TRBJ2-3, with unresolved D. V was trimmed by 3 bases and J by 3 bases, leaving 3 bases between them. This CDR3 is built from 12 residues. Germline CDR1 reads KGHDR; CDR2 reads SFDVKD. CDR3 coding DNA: TGTGCCACCAGTGATCAGACAGATACGCAGTATTTT. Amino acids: CATSDQTDTQYF.

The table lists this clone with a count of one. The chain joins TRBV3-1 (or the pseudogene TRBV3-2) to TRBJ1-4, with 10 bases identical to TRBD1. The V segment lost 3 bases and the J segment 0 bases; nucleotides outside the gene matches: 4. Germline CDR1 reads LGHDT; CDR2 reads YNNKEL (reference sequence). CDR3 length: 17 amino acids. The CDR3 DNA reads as TGTGCCAGCAGCCAGGACAGGGGGGATGCAACTAATGAAAAACTGTTTTTT. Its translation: CASSQDRGDATNEKLFF.

The CDR3: CASSPSGGAIGELFF. Written as DNA, the CDR3 is TGTGCCAGCTCCCCAAGCGGGGGGGCAATCGGGGAGCTGTTTTTT. The chain employs TRBV18 and TRBJ2-2, with 10 bases identical to TRBD2. Germline CDR1 reads KGHSH; CDR2 reads LQKENI. This CDR3 is built from 15 residues. J lost 7 bases, V lost 6 bases, and 8 bases had no gene match.

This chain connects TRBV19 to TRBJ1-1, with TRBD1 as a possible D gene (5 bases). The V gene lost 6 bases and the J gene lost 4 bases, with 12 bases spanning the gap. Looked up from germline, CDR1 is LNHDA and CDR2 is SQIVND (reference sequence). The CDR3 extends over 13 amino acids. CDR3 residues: CASRPRGITEAFF. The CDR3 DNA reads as TGTGCCAGTAGGCCAAGGGGTATCACTGAAGCTTTCTTT.

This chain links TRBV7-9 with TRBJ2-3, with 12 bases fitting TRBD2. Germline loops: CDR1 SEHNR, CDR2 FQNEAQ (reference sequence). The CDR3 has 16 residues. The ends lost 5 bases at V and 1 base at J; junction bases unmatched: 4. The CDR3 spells CASSIGLAGRTDTQYF. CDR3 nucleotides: TGTGCCAGCAGCATCGGACTAGCGGGACGCACAGATACGCAGTATTTT.

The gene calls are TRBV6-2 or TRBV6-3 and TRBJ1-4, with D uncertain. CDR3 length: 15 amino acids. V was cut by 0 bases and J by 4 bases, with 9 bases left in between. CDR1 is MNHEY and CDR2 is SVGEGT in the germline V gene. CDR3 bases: TGTGCCAGCAGTTACTCGAACAGATTTAATGAAAAACTGTTTTTT. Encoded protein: CASSYSNRFNEKLFF.

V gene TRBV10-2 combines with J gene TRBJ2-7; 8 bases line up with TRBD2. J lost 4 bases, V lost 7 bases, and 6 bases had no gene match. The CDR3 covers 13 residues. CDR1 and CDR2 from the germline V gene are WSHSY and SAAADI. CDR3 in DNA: TGCGCCAGCAATGGACTAGCCTTATACGAGCAGTACTTC. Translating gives CASNGLALYEQYF.

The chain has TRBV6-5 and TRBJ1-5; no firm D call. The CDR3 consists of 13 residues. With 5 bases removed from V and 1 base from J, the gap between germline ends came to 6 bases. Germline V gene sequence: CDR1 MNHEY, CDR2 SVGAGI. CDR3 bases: TGTGCCAGCAGTACCGAGAGCAATCAGCCCCAGCATTTT. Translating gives CASSTESNQPQHF.

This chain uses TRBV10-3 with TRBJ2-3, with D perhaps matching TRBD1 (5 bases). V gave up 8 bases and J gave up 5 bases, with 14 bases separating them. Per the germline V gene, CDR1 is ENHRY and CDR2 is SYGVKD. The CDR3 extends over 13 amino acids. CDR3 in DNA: TGTGCCATCTTAGACCTAGGGGTAGATACGCAGTATTTT. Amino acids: CAILDLGVDTQYF.

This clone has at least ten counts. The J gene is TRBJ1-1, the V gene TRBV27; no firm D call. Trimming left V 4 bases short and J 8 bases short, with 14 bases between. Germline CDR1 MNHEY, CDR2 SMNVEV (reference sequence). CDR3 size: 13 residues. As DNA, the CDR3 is TGTGCCAGCAGTTCCGAATCGGGAATCGAAGCTTTCTTT. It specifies CASSSESGIEAFF.

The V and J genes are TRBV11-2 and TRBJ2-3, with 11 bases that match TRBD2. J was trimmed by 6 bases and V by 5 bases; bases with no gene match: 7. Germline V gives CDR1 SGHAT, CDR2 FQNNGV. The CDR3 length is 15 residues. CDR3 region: CASSALAGGPDTQYF. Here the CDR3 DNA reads TGTGCCAGCAGCGCGTTAGCGGGGGGGCCTGATACGCAGTATTTT.

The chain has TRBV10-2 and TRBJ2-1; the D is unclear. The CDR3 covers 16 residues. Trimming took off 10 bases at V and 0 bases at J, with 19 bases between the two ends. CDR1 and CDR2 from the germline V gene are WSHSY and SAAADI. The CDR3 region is CATRDVVLGSYNEQFF. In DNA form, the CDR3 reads TGCGCCACCCGAGACGTGGTACTGGGCTCCTACAATGAGCAGTTCTTC.

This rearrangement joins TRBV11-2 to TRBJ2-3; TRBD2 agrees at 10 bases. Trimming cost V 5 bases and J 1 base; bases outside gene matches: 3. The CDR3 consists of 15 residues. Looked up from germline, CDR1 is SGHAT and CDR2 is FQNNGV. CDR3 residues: CASSPLAGGTDTQYF. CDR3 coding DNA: TGTGCCAGCAGCCCTCTAGCGGGGGGCACAGATACGCAGTATTTT. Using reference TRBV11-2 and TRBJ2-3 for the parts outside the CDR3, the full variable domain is EAGVAQSPRYKIIEKRQSVAFWCNPISGHATLYWYQQILGQGPKLLIQFQNNGVVDDSQLPKDRFSAERLKGVDSTLKIQPAKLEDSAVYLCASSPLAGGTDTQYFGPGTRLTVL.